These 16 T cell receptor beta chains originate from one sample sequenced in a study of blood T cell repertoires in COVID-19. This table comes from immunoSEQ multiplex PCR, and its TCRdb copy is limited to in-frame clones, with some not included. The sample includes 200,000 or so clones, 88% of them seen just once. The material sequenced was peripheral blood. The receptors were gathered from a man between 65 and 79 years old with acute or convalescent COVID-19.

The chain is built from TRBV5-1 and TRBJ2-5; possible D gene TRBD2, 6 bases. Germline-derived CDR1 and CDR2 are SGHRS and YFSETQ. Trimming took off 5 bases at V and 2 bases at J, with 13 bases between the two ends. The CDR3 runs 14 residues. CDR3: CASSSTLAQETQYF. The CDR3 region has the DNA TGCGCCAGCAGTTCTACACTAGCACAAGAGACCCAGTACTTC.

The chain employs TRBV6-6 and TRBJ1-2; possibly TRBD1 for D (6 bases). The V and J ends lost 5 bases and 4 bases respectively, with 23 bases between them. Germline V gene data show CDR1 as MNHNY and CDR2 as SVGAGI (reference sequence). The CDR3 length is 17 residues. The CDR3: CASSPPPDRRGGYGYTF. The CDR3 nucleotides are TGTGCCAGCAGTCCTCCCCCAGACAGGCGCGGAGGCTATGGCTACACCTTC.

V gene TRBV28 combines with J gene TRBJ2-1; 7 bases are shared with TRBD1. J gave up 0 bases and V 6 bases, and 2 bases lay outside the gene matches. The CDR3 contains 14 residues. Germline V gene lookup returns CDR1 MDHEN and CDR2 SYDVKM. The CDR3 nucleotides are TGTGCCAGCAGACGACAGGGCTCCTACAATGAGCAGTTCTTC. Its protein is CASRRQGSYNEQFF.

In its sample, this clone was seen a few times. The chain employs TRBV25-1 and TRBJ2-6, with D tentatively TRBD1 (6 bases). The CDR3 runs to 16 residues. Germline lookup yields CDR1 MGHDK and CDR2 SYGVNS. V gave up 4 bases and J gave up 4 bases, with 14 bases separating them. The CDR3 spells CASSATGLAGANVLTF. The DNA of the CDR3 is TGTGCCAGCAGTGCCACAGGGTTGGCCGGGGCCAACGTCCTGACTTTC.

The chain recombines TRBV6-5 with TRBJ1-1; possible D gene TRBD1, 5 bases. CDR1 and CDR2 (germline): MNHEY, SVGAGI. This CDR3 has 14 residues. V gave up 4 bases and J gave up 5 bases, with 14 bases separating them. CDR3 loop: CASSSRDGATEAFF. As DNA, the CDR3 is TGTGCCAGCAGTTCGCGGGACGGAGCAACTGAAGCTTTCTTT.

The V call is TRBV4-1, the J call TRBJ2-1; 9 bases match TRBD2. With 2 bases clipped from V and 7 bases from J, the junction kept 9 bases outside the gene matches. CDR3 length: 16 residues. Germline V gene lookup returns CDR1 MGHRA and CDR2 YSYEKL. The CDR3 DNA is TGCGCCAGCAGCCAATGGGCTGGACTAGCGTTGAATGAGCAGTTCTTC. This sequence encodes CASSQWAGLALNEQFF.

This chain connects TRBV29-1 to TRBJ1-4; D is perhaps TRBD1 (5 bases). The V gene's germline CDR1 is SQVTM and CDR2 ANQGSEA. V was trimmed by 1 base and J by 6 bases, leaving 12 bases between them. CDR3 length: 14 amino acids. The chain's CDR3 is CSVEGGRGDEKLFF. As DNA, the CDR3 is TGCAGCGTTGAAGGGGGACGGGGGGATGAAAAACTGTTTTTT.

The chain couples TRBV9 to TRBJ2-7; 7 nucleotides align to TRBD1. The CDR3 length is 13 residues. V was clipped by 4 bases and J by 2 bases; unmatched bases: 3. Germline CDR1 is SGDLS and CDR2 is YYNGEE. The CDR3 spells CASSKGQPYEQYF. CDR3 nucleotide sequence: TGTGCCAGCAGCAAGGGACAGCCCTACGAGCAGTACTTC.

The V call is TRBV9, the J call TRBJ1-6; TRBD1 might be the D (5 bases). In germline, CDR1 is SGDLS, CDR2 YYNGEE. Deletions cut 6 bases from V and 8 bases from J, with 18 bases between. This CDR3 is 15 amino acids long. The CDR3 is CASTRDSRRDSPLHF. For the CDR3, the DNA is TGTGCCAGCACCCGGGACTCCCGGCGGGATTCACCCCTCCACTTT.

This chain uses TRBV7-2 with TRBJ2-5, with 10 bases identical to TRBD2. The length of the CDR3 is 18 residues. Germline V gene sequence: CDR1 SGHTA, CDR2 FQGNSA. The trim removed 1 base at V and 4 bases at J, leaving 12 bases unmatched. For the CDR3, the DNA is TGTGCCAGCAGCTTAGTAGTATTAGCGGGAGGATTAGGAGAGACCCAGTACTTC. This encodes CASSLVVLAGGLGETQYF.

This chain links TRBV7-5 with TRBJ1-2; TRBD1 is the table's D call and was not checked against the DNA. TRBV7-5 is tagged as a pseudogene. This CDR3 spans 15 amino acids. The CDR3 loop is CVRSHGRGQDYGYTF. The CDR3, as DNA: TGTGTCAGAAGCCATGGACGGGGACAGGACTATGGCTACACCTTC.

The gene calls are TRBV2 and TRBJ2-7; D perhaps matches TRBD1 (8 bases). Germline assignment: CDR1 SNHLY and CDR2 FYNNEI. V was pared by 2 bases and J by 4 bases, with 12 bases between. This CDR3 is 14 amino acids long. The CDR3 spells CASSEHRGGYEQYF. In DNA, the CDR3 is TGTGCCAGCAGTGAACACAGGGGGGGGTACGAGCAGTACTTC.

The chain couples TRBV12-3 or TRBV12-4 to TRBJ2-5; no reliable D call. The CDR3 has 12 residues. Trimming took off 1 base at V and 5 bases at J, with 5 bases between the two ends. CDR3 DNA sequence: TGTGCCAGCAGTTTAGGTTCGGAGACCCAGTACTTC. It specifies CASSLGSETQYF.

V is TRBV18 and J is TRBJ1-2, with D perhaps TRBD1 (5 bases). The CDR3 runs 17 residues. Germline V gene sequence: CDR1 KGHSH, CDR2 LQKENI. V was shortened by 5 bases and J by 4 bases, with 23 bases between the two germline ends. CDR3 amino acids: CASSNNLRGDSGYGYTF. CDR3 coding DNA: TGTGCCAGCTCAAACAATCTCAGAGGCGACAGTGGCTATGGCTACACCTTC. Looking up the rest from reference TRBV18 and TRBJ1-2 gives the full variable domain: NAGVMQNPRHLVRRRGQEARLRCSPMKGHSHVYWYRQLPEEGLKFMVYLQKENIIDESGMPKERFSAEFPKEGPSILRIQQVVRGDSAAYFCASSNNLRGDSGYGYTFGSGTRLTVV.

This clone was seen only once. The chain couples TRBV5-6 to TRBJ1-2; TRBD1 agrees at 9 bases. J gave up 3 bases and V 4 bases, and 4 bases lay outside the gene matches. Germline values: CDR1 SGHDT, CDR2 YYEEEE. This CDR3 comprises 14 residues. CDR3 sequence: CASSPDRGHYGYTF. The CDR3 nucleotides read TGTGCCAGCAGCCCGGACAGGGGTCACTATGGCTACACCTTC.

The chain is built from TRBV3-1 (or the pseudogene TRBV3-2) and TRBJ2-7; 8 nucleotides agree with TRBD1. Per germline, CDR1 LGHDT and CDR2 YNNKEL (reference sequence). The CDR3 runs 15 residues. The V segment lost 2 bases and the J segment 3 bases; nucleotides outside the gene matches: 6. The CDR3 DNA follows: TGTGCCAGCAGCCAACGGCAGGGGGCGCTCTACGAGCAGTACTTC. This encodes CASSQRQGALYEQYF.